A selection of T cell receptor beta chains follows, all from one sample in a study of blood T cell repertoires in COVID-19. Clones were read by immunoSEQ multiplex PCR, and TCRdb kept only the in-frame ones, dropping some. The data show about 140,000 clones, 75% to 80% seen once. Sequencing was carried out using PBMCs or T cells enriched from blood (not recorded which). These receptors were obtained from a woman aged 50 to 60 who had recovered from COVID-19. CDR3s include the opening cysteine and the closing phenylalanine or tryptophan. D genes are given only for firm matches. Some rows have no size entry. The others give once, few or many, or a class for an expanded clone.

D gene: NA; clone size: NA; V gene: TRBV7-9; J gene: TRBJ1-1; CDR3 protein: CASSLTYRQVPTEAFF; CDR3 DNA: TGTGCCAGCAGCTTAACCTACCGACAGGTCCCCACTGAAGCTTTCTTT
D gene: TRBD2; clone size: once; V gene: TRBV3-1/TRBV3-2; J gene: TRBJ2-3; CDR3 protein: CASSQEGLVGTDTQYF; CDR3 DNA: TGTGCCAGCAGCCAAGAAGGACTAGTTGGGACAGATACGCAGTATTTT
D gene: NA; clone size: NA; V gene: TRBV5-1; J gene: TRBJ2-7; CDR3 protein: CASSPRSTGTGVSYEQYF; CDR3 DNA: TGCGCCAGCAGCCCTCGTTCGACCGGGACGGGAGTTTCCTACGAGCAGTACTTC
D gene: NA; clone size: NA; V gene: TRBV19; J gene: TRBJ1-5; CDR3 protein: CATQRKTGYSNQPQHF; CDR3 DNA: TGTGCCACCCAGAGGAAAACAGGCTATAGCAATCAGCCCCAGCATTTT
D gene: NA; clone size: NA; V gene: TRBV2; J gene: TRBJ2-3; CDR3 protein: CASKELSTDTQYF; CDR3 DNA: TGTGCCAGCAAGGAGCTATCCACAGATACGCAGTATTTT
D gene: NA; clone size: NA; V gene: TRBV10-2; J gene: TRBJ1-5; CDR3 protein: CASSGSAGNQPQHF; CDR3 DNA: TGCGCCAGCAGTGGATCCGCGGGCAATCAGCCCCAGCATTTT
D gene: NA; clone size: few; V gene: TRBV2; J gene: TRBJ1-2; CDR3 protein: CAGKRETTSSYGYTF; CDR3 DNA: TGTGCCGGCAAAAGAGAGACTACCTCCTCCTATGGCTACACCTTC
D gene: TRBD1; clone size: NA; V gene: TRBV5-6; J gene: TRBJ1-6; CDR3 protein: CASSSPDRVGSPLHF; CDR3 DNA: TGTGCCAGCAGCTCGCCGGACAGGGTTGGATCACCCCTCCACTTT
D gene: NA; clone size: NA; V gene: TRBV12-3/TRBV12-4; J gene: TRBJ1-1; CDR3 protein: CASNVGGTEAFF; CDR3 DNA: TGTGCCAGCAATGTCGGGGGCACTGAAGCTTTCTTT
D gene: NA; clone size: NA; V gene: TRBV3-1/TRBV3-2; J gene: TRBJ1-4; CDR3 protein: CASSQDSGVAGEKLFF; CDR3 DNA: TGTGCCAGCAGCCAAGATTCCGGCGTCGCAGGTGAAAAACTGTTTTTT
D gene: NA; clone size: NA; V gene: TRBV14; J gene: TRBJ2-7; CDR3 protein: CASSQSGQSRSYEQYF; CDR3 DNA: TGTGCCAGCAGCCAATCCGGACAGTCGAGGTCCTACGAGCAGTACTTC
D gene: NA; clone size: NA; V gene: TRBV9; J gene: TRBJ1-1; CDR3 protein: CASSVGPDSNTEAFF; CDR3 DNA: TGTGCCAGCAGCGTAGGTCCAGACTCAAACACTGAAGCTTTCTTT
D gene: NA; clone size: NA; V gene: TRBV7-9; J gene: TRBJ2-5; CDR3 protein: CASSPEVDQETQYF; CDR3 DNA: TGTGCCAGCAGCCCAGAGGTTGATCAAGAGACCCAGTACTTC
D gene: NA; clone size: NA; V gene: TRBV5-1; J gene: TRBJ2-4; CDR3 protein: CASSLDMKNIQYF; CDR3 DNA: TGCGCCAGCAGCTTGGATATGAAAAACATTCAGTACTTC
D gene: NA; clone size: NA; V gene: TRBV5-1; J gene: TRBJ2-6; CDR3 protein: CASVRGSGANVLTF; CDR3 DNA: TGCGCCAGCGTACGGGGCTCTGGGGCCAACGTCCTGACTTTC